This entry concerns a single T cell receptor (beta chain). The target antigen is unknown. The sample originates from a study of cytomegalovirus exposure and HLA in healthy donors. Study information: Around 80 million unique TCRs from HLA-typed donors were held in an early data release. Study observations and caveats: The study labeled fewer than 200 TCR beta chains cytomegalovirus-associated. TCR beta V- and J-gene trimming, according to a later analysis, was linked to a missense DCLRE1C variant. TCR beta sequences reportedly predicted most subjects' HLA-A and HLA-B alleles accurately.

13 Jbeta primers and 60 Vbeta primers were used for the PCR. Clones were read by immunoSEQ multiplex PCR, and TCRdb kept only the in-frame ones, dropping some. The sample comprises around 190,000 clones, roughly 80% of which are singletons, and about 1.6% rests with the top ten. CDR1 is SGHVS, CDR2 FQNEAQ, per germline. CDR3 length: 14 amino acids. J was trimmed by 5 bases and V by 5 bases; bases with no gene match: 8. This chain joins TRBV7-8 and TRBJ2-7, with 8 bases aligning to TRBD2. This TCR was sampled from a woman between 18 and 30 years old in good health and CMV-seronegative. The sample consisted of PBMCs. The CDR3: CASSPGLASDEQYF. The CDR3 bases are TGTGCCAGCAGCCCAGGACTAGCATCGGACGAGCAGTACTTC.